This passage covers 15 T cell receptor beta chains from one sample sequenced in a study of blood T cell repertoires in COVID-19. Clones were read by immunoSEQ multiplex PCR, and TCRdb kept only the in-frame ones, dropping some. The table records 90,000 or so clones, around four fifths of them present only once. The specimen was peripheral blood. The origin of the receptors is a human donor in a cohort sampled during active COVID-19.

The chain combines TRBV2 with TRBJ1-3; D gene ambiguous. V shed 7 bases and J shed 0 bases, with 4 bases lying between them. In germline, CDR1 is SNHLY, CDR2 FYNNEI. The CDR3 covers 12 residues. The CDR3, as DNA: TGTGCCAGCACGGTCTCTGGAAACACCATATATTTT. Translated, it gives CASTVSGNTIYF.

The CDR3 nucleotides read TGTGCCAGCAGCGTAGACAGCGAGACCCAGTACTTC. Translated: CASSVDSETQYF. V is TRBV9 and J is TRBJ2-5; D uncertain. The CDR3 contains 12 residues. The V end lost 0 bases, the J end lost 5 bases, and 5 bases lay between the germline ends. Germline assignment: CDR1 SGDLS and CDR2 YYNGEE. Full variable domain (remainder filled in from reference TRBV9 and TRBJ2-5): DSGVTQTPKHLITATGQRVTLRCSPRSGDLSVYWYQQSLDQGLQFLIQYYNGEERAKGNILERFSAQQFPDLHSELNLSSLELGDSALYFCASSVDSETQYFGPGTRLLVL.

This sequence joins TRBV4-1 and TRBJ1-2, with 10 bases matching TRBD1. Losses at the gene ends were 2 bases for V and 7 bases for J; bases not matched to a gene: 13. Germline V gives CDR1 MGHRA, CDR2 YSYEKL. This CDR3 has 17 residues. In DNA form, the CDR3 reads TGCGCCAGCAGCCAACCGCCCGTCGGGACAGGGGCACTTGGCTACACCTTC. Translated: CASSQPPVGTGALGYTF.

The chain joins TRBV4-1 to TRBJ1-1; no definite D call. V was cut by 0 bases and J by 7 bases, with 12 bases left in between. CDR3 size: 14 residues. Germline V gene lookup returns CDR1 MGHRA and CDR2 YSYEKL. CDR3 amino acids: CASSQDGRVSEAFF. The CDR3 DNA reads TGCGCCAGCAGCCAAGATGGGCGAGTCAGTGAAGCTTTCTTT.

V usage is TRBV7-8 and J usage is TRBJ2-1, with 11 bases fitting TRBD2. CDR1 and CDR2 from the germline V gene are SGHVS and FQNEAQ. The CDR3 length is 16 residues. The J segment lost 4 bases and the V segment lost 2 bases, leaving 4 bases of the junction unmatched. The CDR3 is CASSLLRLAGYNEQFF. In DNA form, the CDR3 reads TGTGCCAGCAGCTTATTACGACTAGCGGGGTACAATGAGCAGTTCTTC.

The genes are TRBV5-1 and TRBJ1-2; the D is unclear. In germline, CDR1 is SGHRS, CDR2 YFSETQ. This CDR3 has 15 residues. With 0 bases removed from V and 3 bases from J, the gap between germline ends came to 12 bases. CDR3 nucleotides: TGCGCCAGCAGCTTGGGGGGAGTAAATGACTATGGCTACACCTTC. Its translation: CASSLGGVNDYGYTF.

J is TRBJ2-1 and V is TRBV12-5, with 10 bases lining up with TRBD1. Germline CDR1 reads LGHNT; CDR2 reads FRNRAP. The CDR3 consists of 15 residues. The V gene end was trimmed by 5 bases and the J gene end by 3 bases; junction bases not matched to a gene: 4. CDR3 nucleotides: TGTGCTAGTGGTCCGGACAGGGGGTACTACAATGAGCAGTTCTTC. This encodes CASGPDRGYYNEQFF. The full variable domain, in which reference TRBV12-5 and TRBJ2-1 provide the parts outside the CDR3, is DARVTQTPRHKVTEMGQEVTMRCQPILGHNTVFWYRQTMMQGLELLAYFRNRAPLDDSGMPKDRFSAEMPDATLATLKIQPSEPRDSAVYFCASGPDRGYYNEQFFGPGTRLTVL.

This clone was seen just once. The chain employs TRBV5-8 and TRBJ2-7; possibly TRBD1 for D (6 bases). The CDR3 is 14 residues long. V was clipped by 4 bases and J by 3 bases, with 14 bases between them. Germline V CDR1 and CDR2: SGHTS, YDEGEE. The DNA for the CDR3 is TGTGCCAGCAGCCTGCAAGGACAGCACTACGAGCAGTACTTC. This gives the protein CASSLQGQHYEQYF.

The rearrangement uses TRBV5-1 and TRBJ2-5; D unresolved. This CDR3 is built from 12 residues. The ends were cut back, 2 bases at V and 5 bases at J, with 7 bases in the middle. Looked up from germline, CDR1 is SGHRS and CDR2 is YFSETQ. The CDR3 sequence is CASSLARETQYF. CDR3 DNA: TGCGCCAGCAGCTTAGCTCGGGAGACCCAGTACTTC.

CDR3 sequence: CASNREGGNLRTEAFF. In DNA form, the CDR3 reads TGTGCCAGCAACCGAGAAGGAGGGAACTTAAGGACTGAAGCTTTCTTT. The rearrangement links TRBV4-2 to TRBJ1-1; D remains ambiguous. Germline CDR1 and CDR2: LGHNA and YNFKEQ. V lost 7 bases, J lost 5 bases, and 23 bases lay in between. The CDR3 is made up of 16 amino acids.

The CDR3 DNA is TGCAGCGTTGGCATCGGGGGAGGCTATGGCTACACCTTC. Its translation is CSVGIGGGYGYTF. The rearrangement uses TRBV29-1 and TRBJ1-2; D is possibly TRBD1 (5 bases). V gave up 4 bases and J gave up 4 bases, with 13 bases separating them. The CDR3 contains 13 residues. Germline CDR1 and CDR2: SQVTM and ANQGSEA.

The chain has TRBV4-2 and TRBJ2-5, with 7 positions matching TRBD1. The CDR3 totals 16 residues. V shed 2 bases, J shed 4 bases, and the junction held 10 bases outside the gene matches. Germline V gene lookup returns CDR1 LGHNA and CDR2 YNFKEQ. In DNA, the CDR3 is TGTGCCAGCAGCCAAAGGCACAGGGGCTCGGGAGAGACCCAGTACTTC. As protein: CASSQRHRGSGETQYF.

The chain links TRBV7-8 to TRBJ1-5; D gene uncertain. V was pared by 1 base and J by 2 bases, with 6 bases between. The CDR3 extends over 14 amino acids. Looked up from germline, CDR1 is SGHVS and CDR2 is FQNEAQ. The CDR3 spells CASSLEFGNQPQHF. The CDR3 DNA follows: TGTGCCAGCAGCTTAGAATTCGGCAATCAGCCCCAGCATTTT. Filled out from reference TRBV7-8 and TRBJ1-5, the complete variable domain reads GAGVSQSPRYKVAKRGQDVALRCDPISGHVSLFWYQQALGQGPEFLTYFQNEAQLDKSGLPSDRFFAERPEGSVSTLKIQRTQQEDSAVYLCASSLEFGNQPQHFGDGTRLSIL.

The chain uses TRBV30 and TRBJ1-4; no firm D call. The CDR3 loop spans 14 amino acids. Germline loops: CDR1 GTSNPN, CDR2 SVGIG (reference sequence). With 2 bases removed from V and 5 bases from J, the gap between germline ends came to 12 bases. DNA for the CDR3: TGTGCCTGGAGTTATGACAATGCGAATGAAAAACTGTTTTTT. Its translation is CAWSYDNANEKLFF.

The chain uses TRBV24-1 and TRBJ2-3; TRBD1 aligns across 7 bases. CDR1 KGHDR and CDR2 SFDVKD come from the germline V gene. This CDR3 comprises 16 residues. V dropped 5 bases and J dropped 1; count of bases not matched to a gene: 8. The CDR3 loop reads CATSVYRGLGTDTQYF. In DNA form, the CDR3 reads TGTGCCACCAGTGTCTACAGGGGTCTGGGCACAGATACGCAGTATTTT.